Listed below are T cell receptor beta chains from one sample, sequenced in a study of neurological immune-mediated disorders. TCRdb re-called the 5' RACE reads with MiXCR, one entry per CDR3 protein. The sample records over 55,000 distinct CDR3 sequences, 2% to 2.5% being singletons. The sequenced material came from PBMCs. The receptors here all came from a man between 50 and 59 years old with multiple sclerosis. Both conserved end residues are part of each CDR3. Each record gives: clone size, D gene, V gene, CDR3 length, J gene, CDR3 protein, CDR3 DNA. The D gene is left open where the match is weak. Where a row states a size, it is once, few, many or the class of an expanded clone; other rows omit it.

>many|.|TRBV7-2|17|TRBJ2-2
CASSPEGAQRNTGELFF
TGTGCCAGCAGCCCCGAAGGGGCGCAACGGAACACCGGGGAGCTGTTTTTT
>many|TRBD1|TRBV5-1|16|TRBJ1-1
CASSGTGSGGNTEAFF
TGCGCCAGCAGCGGGACAGGGTCGGGGGGAAACACTGAAGCTTTCTTT
>many|.|TRBV27|14|TRBJ2-1
CASSSQGTYNEQFF
TGTGCCAGCAGTTCACAGGGCACCTACAATGAGCAGTTCTTC
>.|.|TRBV27|20|TRBJ2-5
CASSYLPPGVAYGYQETQYF
TGTGCCAGCAGTTACCTCCCGCCCGGGGTAGCCTATGGGTACCAAGAGACCCAGTACTTC
>.|.|TRBV18|16|TRBJ1-1
CASSPNSCIMNTEAFF
TGTGCCAGCTCACCAAACAGTTGTATCATGAACACTGAAGCTTTCTTT
>many|.|TRBV6-5|15|TRBJ1-4
CASSGQPTTNEKLFF
TGTGCCAGCAGTGGACAGCCGACAACTAATGAAAAACTGTTTTTT
>.|.|TRBV6-5|15|TRBJ2-7
CASSYYPGLSYEQYF
TGTGCCAGCAGTTATTACCCGGGACTCTCCTACGAGCAGTACTTC
>many|TRBD1|TRBV2|14|TRBJ1-4
CASRNRGFGEKLFF
TGTGCCAGCAGAAACAGGGGCTTTGGTGAAAAACTGTTTTTT
>many|.|TRBV5-1|12|TRBJ1-2
CASSWGDYGYTF
TGCGCCAGCAGCTGGGGGGACTATGGCTACACCTTC
>many|TRBD1|TRBV5-8|17|TRBJ2-7
CASSEGQVAVSTSEQYF
TGTGCCAGCAGCGAGGGACAGGTGGCGGTATCTACCTCCGAGCAGTACTTC
>many|.|TRBV6-2/TRBV6-3|16|TRBJ2-7
CASSFQGVRLTYEQYF
TGTGCCAGCAGTTTCCAGGGAGTTCGACTGACCTACGAGCAGTACTTC
>many|.|TRBV10-3|14|TRBJ1-1
CAISESVRGTEAFF
TGTGCCATCAGTGAGTCGGTAAGGGGGACTGAAGCTTTCTTT
>many|.|TRBV7-3|15|TRBJ2-3
CASSLSGSNTDTQYF
TGTGCCAGCAGCTTATCAGGCAGTAACACAGATACGCAGTATTTT
>many|TRBD1|TRBV3-1|17|TRBJ2-5
CASSQVAGQGARETQYF
TGTGCCAGCAGCCAAGTCGCGGGACAGGGGGCCCGAGAGACCCAGTACTTC
>many|TRBD1|TRBV10-3|16|TRBJ1-5
CAISSGGGTMDQPQHF
TGTGCCATCTCCTCAGGGGGAGGAACTATGGATCAGCCCCAGCATTTT
>many|.|TRBV7-9|14|TRBJ1-1
CASRKGTVNTEAFF
TGTGCCAGCAGAAAGGGGACGGTGAACACTGAAGCTTTCTTT
>.|.|TRBV7-9|16|TRBJ1-2
CASSGLRDKPPYGYTF
TGTGCCAGCAGCGGCCTGAGGGACAAACCGCCCTATGGCTACACCTTC
>.|.|TRBV20-1|13|TRBJ2-7
CSAVRDGSYEQYF
TGCAGTGCCGTCCGGGACGGGTCCTACGAGCAGTACTTC
>many|.|TRBV12-3/TRBV12-4|17|TRBJ2-4
CASSAFSGLSQGNIQYF
TGTGCCAGCAGTGCCTTTTCGGGACTCAGCCAAGGAAACATTCAGTACTTC
>many|TRBD1|TRBV5-1|15|TRBJ1-2
CASSTGQLGDYGYTF
TGCGCCAGCAGCACGGGACAGTTGGGGGATTATGGCTACACCTTC
>many|.|TRBV5-1|12|TRBJ2-1
CASSLTEKQWFF
TGCGCCAGCAGCTTGACAGAGAAGCAGTGGTTCTTC
>many|.|TRBV7-2|12|TRBJ2-7
CASTLMPYEQYF
TGTGCCAGCACCCTAATGCCGTACGAGCAGTACTTC
>many|.|TRBV20-1|14|TRBJ2-2
CSARPEVAGGELFF
TGCAGTGCTAGACCTGAGGTCGCGGGCGGGGAGCTGTTTTTT
>.|.|TRBV7-8|11|TRBJ1-1
CASIRITEAFF
TGTGCCAGCATCCGTATCACTGAAGCTTTCTTT
>many|TRBD1|TRBV7-2|14|TRBJ2-5
CASSLNRGAETQYF
TGTGCCAGCAGCCTCAACAGGGGGGCAGAGACCCAGTACTTC
>many|TRBD1|TRBV20-1|14|TRBJ1-1
CSAWTGHTNTEAFF
TGCAGTGCTTGGACAGGACATACGAACACTGAAGCTTTCTTT
>many|.|TRBV3-1|14|TRBJ1-1
CASRLDRMNTEAFF
TGTGCCAGCAGGCTCGACAGGATGAACACTGAAGCTTTCTTT
>many|.|TRBV20-1|12|TRBJ2-7
CSASLHDNEQYF
TGCAGTGCTAGTTTGCATGATAATGAGCAGTACTTC
>many|.|TRBV27|14|TRBJ2-7
CASTSNREGYEQYF
TGTGCCAGCACTTCAAACAGGGAAGGCTACGAGCAGTACTTC
>many|TRBD1|TRBV5-1|12|TRBJ2-1
CASSRGGGEQFF
TGCGCCAGCAGCCGAGGGGGCGGTGAGCAGTTCTTC
>many|.|TRBV20-1|14|TRBJ1-5
CSARLGHPNQPQHF
TGCAGTGCTAGATTGGGACACCCGAATCAGCCCCAGCATTTT
>many|.|TRBV7-2|13|TRBJ2-6
CASSLLGANVLTF
TGTGCCAGCAGCTTACTAGGGGCCAACGTCCTGACTTTC
>many|.|TRBV5-1|15|TRBJ2-5
CASTHAGRDPGTQYF
TGCGCCAGCACCCATGCCGGCAGGGACCCCGGGACCCAGTACTTC
>many|.|TRBV4-3|16|TRBJ1-6
CASSQEWGDGNSPLHF
TGCGCCAGCAGCCAAGAGTGGGGTGATGGGAATTCACCCCTCCACTTT
>.|TRBD1|TRBV6-4|14|TRBJ2-7
CASSEGTGGYEQYF
TGTGCCAGCAGTGAAGGGACAGGGGGCTACGAGCAGTACTTC
>many|.|TRBV6-1|12|TRBJ2-7
CASSPGKREQYF
TGTGCCAGCAGCCCGGGAAAAAGAGAGCAGTACTTC
>many|.|TRBV20-1|17|TRBJ2-1
CSARERIGRGLYNEQFF
TGCAGTGCTAGAGAGAGGATCGGGCGGGGCCTCTACAATGAGCAGTTCTTC
>many|.|TRBV7-3|15|TRBJ2-2
CASSSGRANTGELFF
TGTGCCAGCAGCTCGGGACGAGCGAACACCGGGGAGCTGTTTTTT
>many|TRBD1|TRBV2|15|TRBJ2-7
CASSVDRGESYEQYF
TGTGCCAGCAGCGTGGACAGGGGCGAATCCTACGAGCAGTACTTC
>many|TRBD2|TRBV7-2|17|TRBJ2-5
CASSLRSASGGKETQYF
TGTGCCAGCAGCTTAAGGTCTGCTAGCGGGGGCAAAGAGACCCAGTACTTC
>many|TRBD2|TRBV7-3|13|TRBJ2-5
CASSYGGGETQYF
TGTGCCAGCAGCTATGGCGGGGGAGAGACCCAGTACTTC
>many|.|TRBV4-2|14|TRBJ1-1
CASSPTQGSTEAFF
TGTGCCAGCAGCCCAACGCAGGGATCCACTGAAGCTTTCTTT
>many|.|TRBV20-1|14|TRBJ1-1
CSARDSGGDTEAFF
TGCAGTGCTAGAGATTCGGGAGGAGACACTGAAGCTTTCTTT
>many|.|TRBV20-1|13|TRBJ1-6
CSARDRADSPLHF
TGCAGTGCTAGAGATAGGGCGGATTCACCCCTCCACTTT
>many|.|TRBV5-1|12|TRBJ2-7
CASSQIAQEQYF
TGCGCCAGCAGCCAGATCGCCCAAGAGCAGTACTTC
>many|.|TRBV24-1|18|TRBJ2-2
CATSDLHSGPRATGELFF
TGTGCCACCAGTGATTTGCATTCGGGACCAAGGGCCACCGGGGAGCTGTTTTTT